The 15 T cell receptor beta chains below were found in one sample sequenced in a study of T cells after yellow fever vaccination. One entry per CDR3 protein, called by TCRdb with MiXCR from the 5' RACE reads. This sample has a few hundred thousand distinct CDR3 sequences, with roughly a sixth found just once. This sample comprised PBMCs, obtained roughly 5 days after the first yellow fever vaccination. These receptors were collected from a man in his late teens or twenties who received the YFV17D yellow fever vaccine.

The chain employs TRBV6-4 and TRBJ2-7; TRBD1 matches 10 bases. V was clipped by 8 bases and J by 1 base; unmatched bases: 8. The germline V gene has CDR1 MRHNA and CDR2 SNTAGT. The length of the CDR3 is 15 residues. CDR3 DNA: TGTGCCAGCGTTAGGGACAGGGGATTTTCCTACGAGCAGTACGTC. This codes for CASVRDRGFSYEQYV.

The chain is built from TRBV12-3 or TRBV12-4 and TRBJ1-3; a weak D match, TRBD1 (6 bases). The CDR3 is 13 residues long. The V and J ends lost 10 bases and 7 bases respectively, with 17 bases between them. The CDR3 spells CAMSRGASNTIYF. The CDR3 DNA is TGTGCCATGAGTCGGGGGGCTAGTAACACCATATATTTT.

This clonotype showed up just a few times. The V and J genes are TRBV11-1 and TRBJ2-3, with TRBD2 matching over 7 bases. CDR1 is SGHAT and CDR2 is FQDESV in the germline V gene (reference sequence). The CDR3 sequence is 18 residues long. V was pared by 3 bases and J by 7 bases, with 19 bases of the junction left unmatched. The CDR3 DNA sequence: TGTGCCAGCAGCTTGGGGGGTCGGGGGGACGCCCAACTCTATACGCAGTATTTT. Residues: CASSLGGRGDAQLYTQYF. Based on the CDR3 plus reference TRBV11-1 and TRBJ2-3, the full variable domain is EAEVAQSPRYKITEKSQAVAFWCDPISGHATLYWYRQILGQGPELLVQFQDESVVDDSQLPKDRFSAERLKGVDSTLKIQPAELGDSAMYLCASSLGGRGDAQLYTQYFGPGTRLTVL.

The chain links TRBV5-1 to TRBJ1-2; unclear D gene. V gave up 4 bases and J gave up 1 base, with 14 bases separating them. The CDR3 sequence is 15 residues long. Looked up from germline, CDR1 is SGHRS and CDR2 is YFSETQ. CDR3 sequence reads: CASSLRPDVNYGYTF. For the CDR3, the DNA is TGCGCCAGCAGCCTTCGGCCCGACGTTAACTATGGCTACACCTTC.

This clonotype was observed a few times. V usage is TRBV7-2 and J usage is TRBJ2-1, with a tentative D call TRBD1 (6 bases). Trimming removed 4 bases from V and 8 bases from J, with 21 bases in between. Germline CDR1 and CDR2: SGHTA and FQGNSA. The CDR3 loop spans 16 amino acids. In DNA form, the CDR3 reads TGTGCCAGCAGCTCGGGGCAGGGGCGTCAATTAGATGAGCAGTTCTTC. Protein: CASSSGQGRQLDEQFF.

V usage is TRBV5-4 and J usage is TRBJ2-1, with D perhaps TRBD1 or TRBD2 (5 bases each). This CDR3 is 15 amino acids long. The germline V gene has CDR1 SGHNT and CDR2 YYREEE (reference sequence). The germline V and J ends were trimmed by 0 bases and 6 bases, with 13 bases remaining between them. DNA for the CDR3: TGTGCCAGCAGCTTGGGGGGGACGACATCCAATGAGCAGTTCTTC. Protein product: CASSLGGTTSNEQFF.

This clonotype was seen only a few times. The chain couples TRBV7-9 to TRBJ1-4; D gene uncertain. The CDR3 spans 14 residues. The germline V gene has CDR1 SEHNR and CDR2 FQNEAQ (reference sequence). V dropped 5 bases and J dropped 8 bases, with 15 bases sitting between them. The DNA of the CDR3 is TGTGCCAGCAGCCAGGTCCCCGAAGGCGAAAAACTGTTTTTT. Translating gives CASSQVPEGEKLFF.

This clonotype has only a few counts. The chain joins TRBV4-3 to TRBJ1-2; 7 bases are a match to TRBD1. The CDR3 extends over 13 amino acids. Germline trimming cut 4 bases from V and 8 bases from J; bases unmatched to any gene: 7. The V gene's germline CDR1 is LGHNA and CDR2 YSLEER. CDR3 region: CASSRREGAGYTF. The CDR3 DNA reads as TGCGCCAGCAGCCGCCGAGAGGGGGCGGGCTACACCTTC.

The rearrangement uses TRBV28 and TRBJ1-1; D is perhaps TRBD1 (6 bases). The CDR3 consists of 14 residues. Trimming removed 10 bases from V and 5 bases from J, with 20 bases in between. Germline V gene data show CDR1 as MDHEN and CDR2 as SYDVKM. In DNA form, the CDR3 reads TGTGCCACCTGGGCGGGGGGCGCGGGAACTGAAGCTTTCTTT. This sequence encodes CATWAGGAGTEAFF.

This clonotype came up many times. The genes are TRBV7-9 and TRBJ2-7; possible D gene TRBD1, 5 bases. CDR3 length: 14 residues. Between the trimmed V and J ends, which lost 2 bases and 5 bases, there was a span of 13 bases. Germline V CDR1 and CDR2: SEHNR, FQNEAQ (reference sequence). The CDR3 nucleotides read TGTGCCAGCAGCTTAATTCAGGGCGTCCACGAGCAGTACTTC. Amino acid sequence: CASSLIQGVHEQYF.

CDR3 DNA sequence: TGTGCCAGCAGAAGAGGGGGTAACGGGGAGCTGTTTTTT. The encoded protein is CASRRGGNGELFF. This sequence joins TRBV6-2 or TRBV6-3 and TRBJ2-2; weak D call: TRBD1 (6 bases). Trimming removed 6 bases at V and 7 bases at J, with 12 bases between. From germline, CDR1 is MNHEY and CDR2 SVGEGT. The CDR3 is 13 residues long.

This clonotype has only a few counts. The chain combines TRBV14 with TRBJ2-1; 9 bases map to TRBD2. The V and J ends lost 4 bases and 8 bases, in that order; junction bases with no gene match: 9. The germline V gene has CDR1 SGHDN and CDR2 FVKESK. This CDR3 has 15 residues. The DNA of the CDR3 is TGTGCCAGCAGCCGATTCGGGACTAGCTTCGATGAGCAGTTCTTC. Its protein product is CASSRFGTSFDEQFF.

This sequence joins TRBV7-2 and TRBJ1-6; TRBD1 is a possible D gene (5 bases). The CDR3 covers 14 residues. Trimming took off 1 base at V and 6 bases at J, with 7 bases between the two ends. Germline V gives CDR1 SGHTA, CDR2 FQGNSA. The CDR3 sequence: CASSLEGSNSPLHF. DNA of the CDR3: TGTGCCAGCAGCTTAGAGGGGAGTAATTCACCCCTCCACTTT.

The rearrangement joins TRBV12-3 or TRBV12-4 to TRBJ1-4; 7 positions agree with TRBD1. After removal of 6 bases from V and 5 bases from J, the junction contained 6 bases not matched to a gene. The CDR3 contains 14 residues. CDR3 bases: TGTGCCAGCAGCGAGACAGGGAGGAATGAAAAACTGTTTTTT. Translated, it gives CASSETGRNEKLFF.

The table lists this clonotype with a few counts. The chain combines TRBV12-3 or TRBV12-4 with TRBJ2-7; D is undetermined. With 8 bases removed from V and 4 bases from J, the gap between germline ends came to 12 bases. The CDR3 contains 12 residues. The CDR3 region is CASGVTEYEQYF. For the CDR3, the DNA is TGTGCCAGCGGGGTAACCGAATACGAGCAGTACTTC.